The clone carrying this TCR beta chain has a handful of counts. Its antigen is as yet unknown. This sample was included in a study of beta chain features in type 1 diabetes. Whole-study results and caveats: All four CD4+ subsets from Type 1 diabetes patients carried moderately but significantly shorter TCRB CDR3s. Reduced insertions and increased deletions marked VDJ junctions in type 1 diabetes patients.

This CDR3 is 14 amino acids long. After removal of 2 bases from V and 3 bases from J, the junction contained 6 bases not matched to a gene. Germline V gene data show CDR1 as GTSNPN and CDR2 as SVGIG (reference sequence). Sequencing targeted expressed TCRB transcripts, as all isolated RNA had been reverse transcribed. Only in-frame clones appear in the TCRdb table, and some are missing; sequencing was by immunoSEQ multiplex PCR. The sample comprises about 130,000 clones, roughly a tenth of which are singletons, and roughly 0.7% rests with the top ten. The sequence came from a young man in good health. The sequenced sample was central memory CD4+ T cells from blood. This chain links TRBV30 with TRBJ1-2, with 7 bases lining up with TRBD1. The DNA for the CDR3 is TGTGCCTGGAGTAGAAAGGGGGCGGACTATGGCTACACCTTC. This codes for CAWSRKGADYGYTF.